Below are 30 T cell receptor beta chains sequenced from a single sample in a study of T-cell reconstitution after alpha-beta-depleted transplantation in children. The TCRbeta library was prepared with unique molecular identifiers. Each CDR3 protein gets one entry after TCRdb re-called the PCR reads with MiXCR. The sample lists hundreds of thousands of distinct CDR3 sequences; about an eighth were seen once. This specimen consisted of PBMCs, obtained from the stem cell graft. The receptors derive from a human donor who donated a stem cell graft to a child with Fanconi anemia.

The chain recombines TRBV7-2 with TRBJ1-5, with unresolved D. Trimming took 4 bases from V and 4 from J, leaving 11 bases between them. Looked up from germline, CDR1 is SGHTA and CDR2 is FQGNSA. This CDR3 has 14 residues. CDR3 sequence reads: CASSSHAGNQPQHF. CDR3 coding DNA: TGTGCCAGCAGCTCCCACGCGGGGAATCAGCCCCAGCATTTT.

This clonotype was counted between two and nine times. The chain employs TRBV11-2 and TRBJ1-2, with 7 bases fitting TRBD1. Looked up from germline, CDR1 is SGHAT and CDR2 is FQNNGV. Unmatched junction bases numbered 8, after V lost 4 bases and J lost 3 bases. This CDR3 is 15 amino acids long. The CDR3 region is CASSSLDRRYYGYTF. CDR3 bases: TGTGCCAGCAGCTCATTGGACAGGAGATACTATGGCTACACCTTC.

In its sample, this clonotype was seen many times. The CDR3 protein is CASSLVTAYEQYF. CDR3 nucleotide sequence: TGTGCCAGCAGTTTAGTTACGGCCTACGAGCAGTACTTC. The chain employs TRBV12-3 or TRBV12-4 and TRBJ2-7; no definite D call. Trimming removed 1 base from V and 2 bases from J, with 6 bases in between. There are 13 residues in the CDR3.

This clonotype has ten or more counts. The chain uses TRBV7-2 and TRBJ1-1; D gene ambiguous. This CDR3 is 12 amino acids long. The germline V gene encodes CDR1 SGHTA and CDR2 FQGNSA. Between the trimmed V and J ends, which lost 1 base and 10 bases, there was a span of 10 bases. The CDR3 sequence: CASSLVAPVAFF. CDR3 sequence (DNA): TGTGCCAGCAGCTTAGTGGCTCCTGTAGCTTTCTTT.

This chain joins TRBV13 and TRBJ1-6; TRBD1 might be the D (5 bases). V dropped 4 bases and J dropped 4 bases, with 14 bases sitting between them. This CDR3 comprises 16 residues. Per the germline V gene, CDR1 is PRHDT and CDR2 is FYEKMQ (reference sequence). CDR3 nucleotide sequence: TGTGCCAGCAGCTGGGGACGATTGGGGTATAATTCACCCCTCCACTTT. It encodes CASSWGRLGYNSPLHF. Full variable domain (remainder filled in from reference TRBV13 and TRBJ1-6): AAGVIQSPRHLIKEKRETATLKCYPIPRHDTVYWYQQGPGQDPQFLISFYEKMQSDKGSIPDRFSAQQFSDYHSELNMSSLELGDSALYFCASSWGRLGYNSPLHFGNGTRLTVT.

The sample holds many counts of this clonotype. The chain carries TRBV29-1 and TRBJ2-3, with 8 nucleotides matching TRBD1. The CDR3 consists of 11 residues. Germline assignment: CDR1 SQVTM and CDR2 ANQGSEA. V dropped 8 bases and J dropped 6; count of bases not matched to a gene: 4. The CDR3 sequence is CSSGQGDTQYF. The CDR3 nucleotides are TGCAGCTCTGGACAGGGTGATACGCAGTATTTT.

This clonotype was seen at least ten times. The genes are TRBV4-2 and TRBJ2-7, with 7 bases fitting TRBD2. V gave up 0 bases and J gave up 4 bases; unmatched junction bases: 6. This CDR3 is built from 15 residues. The germline gives CDR1 LGHNA, CDR2 YNFKEQ. The CDR3 coding sequence is TGTGCCAGCAGCCAAGAGATGATGGGGGGGTACGAGCAGTACGTC. This gives the protein CASSQEMMGGYEQYV.

At least ten counts were recorded for this clonotype. The chain uses TRBV5-1 and TRBJ2-3, with no clear D. The CDR3 spans 14 residues. The ends were cut back, 0 bases at V and 4 bases at J, with 9 bases in the middle. Germline-derived CDR1 and CDR2 are SGHRS and YFSETQ. The CDR3 reads CASSLAQLADTQYF. CDR3 nucleotides: TGCGCCAGCAGCTTGGCTCAGCTTGCAGATACGCAGTATTTT.

The genes are TRBV5-1 and TRBJ2-5, with D possibly called TRBD1 or TRBD2 (5 bases each). The V end lost 3 bases, the J end lost 5 bases, and 17 bases lay between the germline ends. CDR1 SGHRS and CDR2 YFSETQ come from the germline V gene. The CDR3 has 15 residues. In nucleotides, the CDR3 is TGCGCCAGCAGCTACACCGGGACCCCCGGGGAGACCCAGTACTTC. Encoded protein: CASSYTGTPGETQYF.

This clonotype has a handful of counts. The chain joins TRBV5-1 to TRBJ1-6, with a tentative D call TRBD1 (6 bases). The V end was cut by 1 base, the J end by 14 bases, with 13 bases between. This CDR3 contains 13 residues. From germline, CDR1 is SGHRS and CDR2 YFSETQ. The CDR3 DNA reads TGCGCCAGCAGCTTGCGTGGGGGCACAACCCTCCACTTT. It translates to CASSLRGGTTLHF.

This clonotype appeared a few times. The chain uses TRBV4-3 and TRBJ1-2; D uncertain. Germline V gene sequence: CDR1 LGHNA, CDR2 YSLEER. This CDR3 has 18 residues. Between the trimmed V and J ends, which lost 0 bases and 2 bases, there was a span of 19 bases. For the CDR3, the DNA is TGCGCCAGCAGCCAAGAACTGCGACATGCGTTGGAGAACTATGGCTACACCTTC. Its translation is CASSQELRHALENYGYTF.

The rearrangement uses TRBV3-1 and TRBJ1-1; 7 bases line up with TRBD1. After removal of 2 bases from V and 6 bases from J, the junction contained 3 bases not matched to a gene. Germline V gene lookup returns CDR1 LGHDT and CDR2 YNNKEL (reference sequence). The CDR3 has 13 amino acids. In DNA form, the CDR3 reads TGTGCCAGCAGCCAACAAGGACAGGCTGAAGCTTTCTTT. Amino acid sequence: CASSQQGQAEAFF.

This clonotype has at least ten counts. The chain uses TRBV12-3 or TRBV12-4 and TRBJ2-6, with a possible D match to TRBD1 (5 bases). Trimming removed 6 bases from V and 4 bases from J, with 19 bases in between. The CDR3 length is 17 residues. The chain's CDR3 is CASSVTPTAGGANVLTF. CDR3 nucleotides: TGTGCCAGCAGCGTAACCCCGACAGCCGGCGGGGCCAACGTCCTGACTTTC.

This clonotype has a count of ten or more. The rearrangement uses TRBV2 and TRBJ1-5; TRBD1 aligns across 7 bases. From germline, CDR1 is SNHLY and CDR2 FYNNEI. CDR3 length: 14 residues. The ends lost 6 bases at V and 4 bases at J; junction bases unmatched: 6. The CDR3 region has the DNA TGTGCCAGCAGAAACAGGGGATTAAATCAGCCCCAGCATTTT. Its protein product is CASRNRGLNQPQHF.

This clonotype appeared a few times. V and J are TRBV9 and TRBJ2-7, with D possibly TRBD1 on 6 matching bases. This CDR3 is 14 amino acids long. Germline CDR1 is SGDLS and CDR2 is YYNGEE. Trimming pared 5 bases from V and 3 bases from J, leaving 15 bases between. CDR3 in DNA: TGTGCCAGCAGGAACAGGGAAGGAGACTACGAGCAGTACTTC. This gives the protein CASRNREGDYEQYF.

In this sample, this clonotype turned up a few times. CDR3 nucleotides: TGTGCTAGTGGTCCCCCCGCCGGGTCCAGGGAGCTGTTTTTT. Its translation is CASGPPAGSRELFF. The chain recombines TRBV12-5 with TRBJ2-2; D unclear. V lost 5 bases, J lost 9 bases, and 16 bases lay in between. Germline-derived CDR1 and CDR2 are LGHNT and FRNRAP. This CDR3 has 14 residues.

This clonotype was found many times. The chain has TRBV28 and TRBJ1-1; D is possibly TRBD1 (5 bases). Germline loops: CDR1 MDHEN, CDR2 SYDVKM. The V end was cut by 8 bases, the J end by 11 bases, with 21 bases between. CDR3 length: 13 residues. CDR3 sequence reads: CASLRRDGTGAFF. For the CDR3, the DNA is TGTGCCAGCCTCCGACGGGATGGGACGGGCGCTTTCTTT.

The sample holds many counts of this clonotype. V and J are TRBV2 and TRBJ2-1; D gene unclear. CDR1 and CDR2 (germline): SNHLY, FYNNEI. V was cut by 4 bases and J by 6 bases, with 16 bases left in between. The CDR3 spans 15 residues. The CDR3: CASSVGILGGNEQFF. CDR3 coding DNA: TGTGCCAGCAGTGTCGGAATCTTGGGCGGCAATGAGCAGTTCTTC.

This clonotype was found many times. The gene calls are TRBV28 and TRBJ1-1; D is unclear. Germline CDR1 reads MDHEN; CDR2 reads SYDVKM. V was clipped by 2 bases and J by 3 bases, with 13 bases between them. This CDR3 comprises 15 residues. The CDR3: CASSLPGNGDTEAFF. The CDR3 coding sequence is TGTGCCAGCAGTTTACCCGGGAATGGGGACACTGAAGCTTTCTTT. Filled out from reference TRBV28 and TRBJ1-1, the complete variable domain reads DVKVTQSSRYLVKRTGEKVFLECVQDMDHENMFWYRQDPGLGLRLIYFSYDVKMKEKGDIPEGYSVSREKKERFSLILESASTNQTSMYLCASSLPGNGDTEAFFGQGTRLTVV.

This chain joins TRBV2 and TRBJ2-3; 7 bases are shared with TRBD2. V shed 7 bases and J 0 bases; nucleotides not matched to a gene: 4. Germline V gives CDR1 SNHLY, CDR2 FYNNEI. The CDR3 is made up of 14 amino acids. In DNA, the CDR3 is TGTGCCAGCAATGGACTAGTGAGCACAGATACGCAGTATTTT. Translation gives CASNGLVSTDTQYF.

This clonotype was seen many times. The rearrangement uses TRBV4-3 and TRBJ1-2; D uncertain. The CDR3 is made up of 11 amino acids. V was clipped by 3 bases and J by 8 bases, with 7 bases between them. CDR1 LGHNA and CDR2 YSLEER come from the germline V gene. The CDR3 bases are TGCGCCAGCAGCCAGGGAGGGGGCTACACCTTC. This encodes CASSQGGGYTF.

In this sample, this clonotype turned up a few times. This chain uses TRBV12-3 or TRBV12-4 with TRBJ2-5, with D possibly TRBD2 on 5 matching bases. The V and J ends lost 7 bases and 4 bases respectively, with 16 bases between them. The CDR3 length is 14 residues. CDR3 sequence: CASTITRDGETQYF. The CDR3 DNA sequence: TGTGCCAGCACCATTACTAGGGATGGAGAGACCCAGTACTTC.

In this sample, this clonotype turned up a few times. The chain combines TRBV6-1 with TRBJ2-1; tentative D call: TRBD1 (5 bases). Germline-derived CDR1 and CDR2 are MNHNS and SASEGT. The CDR3 runs to 13 residues. The V end was cut by 2 bases, the J end by 7 bases, with 9 bases between. In DNA, the CDR3 is TGTGCCAGCAGTGAAACAGGAGCTAATGAGCAGTTCTTC. Its protein product is CASSETGANEQFF.

This clonotype was recorded many times. The chain joins TRBV12-3 or TRBV12-4 to TRBJ1-5, with D possibly being TRBD1 (5 bases). Between the trimmed V and J ends, which lost 3 bases and 7 bases, there was a span of 13 bases. This CDR3 is 14 amino acids long. CDR3 nucleotides: TGTGCCAGCAGTTTGAGGCAGGGTGGGCAGCCCCAGCATTTT. It codes for CASSLRQGGQPQHF.

This clonotype was found a few times. The V and J genes are TRBV12-3 or TRBV12-4 and TRBJ2-3; possibly TRBD2 for D (7 bases). V lost 5 bases and J 6 bases, leaving 12 bases between the germline ends. This CDR3 comprises 13 residues. The CDR3 DNA sequence: TGTGCCAGCAGTCTAAGGGGGGGCGATACGCAGTATTTT. It specifies CASSLRGGDTQYF.

This clonotype was seen a few times. The chain is built from TRBV3-1 and TRBJ1-1; possibly TRBD1 for D (5 bases). CDR1 LGHDT and CDR2 YNNKEL come from the germline V gene (reference sequence). The CDR3 spans 14 residues. Trimming pared 4 bases from V and 5 bases from J, leaving 14 bases between. As DNA, the CDR3 is TGTGCCAGCAGCCCCTCACATTGGGGGACTGAAGCTTTCTTT. It encodes CASSPSHWGTEAFF.

Only a few counts were recorded for this clonotype. This chain joins TRBV9 and TRBJ2-7; D is undetermined. Germline assignment: CDR1 SGDLS and CDR2 YYNGEE. The CDR3 runs to 14 residues. The V gene lost 0 bases and the J gene lost 2 bases, with 9 bases spanning the gap. The CDR3 reads CASSVDGSTYEQYF. The CDR3 DNA reads TGTGCCAGCAGCGTAGACGGTTCTACCTACGAGCAGTACTTC.

This chain connects TRBV11-2 to TRBJ2-3; 7 bases fit TRBD1. CDR3 length: 17 amino acids. J was trimmed by 3 bases and V by 0 bases; bases with no gene match: 9. CDR1 is SGHAT and CDR2 is FQNNGV in the germline V gene. The CDR3 region is CASSLEGTGQRTDTQYF. DNA of the CDR3: TGTGCCAGCAGCTTAGAAGGGACGGGACAGAGAACAGATACGCAGTATTTT.

There are many counts of this clonotype. CDR3 sequence (DNA): TGCAGCGTCGTCAGCGCGGGGGTCAGCTCCTACAATGAGCAGTTCTTC. Translating gives CSVVSAGVSSYNEQFF. This sequence joins TRBV29-1 and TRBJ2-1, with 7 bases identical to TRBD2. V lost 6 bases, J lost 0 bases, and 11 bases stayed unmatched. The germline gives CDR1 SQVTM, CDR2 ANQGSEA. This CDR3 comprises 16 residues.

This chain joins TRBV5-1 and TRBJ1-6; a weak D match, TRBD1 (5 bases). This CDR3 has 16 amino acids. The germline V and J ends were trimmed by 4 bases and 0 bases, with 11 bases remaining between them. The V gene's germline CDR1 is SGHRS and CDR2 YFSETQ. CDR3 nucleotide sequence: TGCGCCAGCAGCGAGACAGCGTCCTCCTATAATTCACCCCTCCACTTT. Its translation: CASSETASSYNSPLHF.